This TCR beta chain was identified in a study of T cell responses to AZD1222 COVID-19 vaccine. Concerning this clone itself: The target antigen is unknown.

Assay used: immunoSEQ multiplex PCR; TCRdb lists only in-frame clones, some missing. The sample has about 180,000 clones; approximately 90% are singletons. Overall study results and limits: With dominance at 160-218 and 743-854, vaccine-associated CD4 TCRs spanned spike. Unmutated regions of variants are reportedly targeted by nearly half of spike-specific TCRs. The number of AZD1222 recipients seropositive at baseline was only five or six.

The CDR3 spans 14 residues. Germline assignment: CDR1 KGHDR and CDR2 SFDVKD. Trimming took off 2 bases at V and 4 bases at J, with 10 bases between the two ends. This sequence was found in an adult who received the MenACWY meningococcal vaccine as a control. Material: peripheral blood, obtained 28 days after the second dose of the MenACWY control vaccine. The chain carries TRBV24-1 and TRBJ2-5; perhaps TRBD2 as D (6 bases). CDR3 sequence: CATSDSGTGETQYF. The CDR3 DNA reads as TGTGCCACCAGTGATTCAGGGACTGGAGAGACCCAGTACTTC.